This T cell receptor beta chain appears in the sequencing data of a study of regulatory T cells in long-lasting Graves disease. According to the study, TCR beta libraries were built with iRepertoire HTBI primers and CDR3-region Arm-PCR. Via MiXCR, TCRdb re-called the multiplex PCR reads, giving one row per CDR3 protein. Of approximately 400,000 distinct CDR3 sequences listed, 23% were seen once; the top ten hold approximately 28%. Noted time point: persistent/refractory GD, antithyroid drugs over 5 years with positive TRAb. Scientists built the TCR library using RNA that was extracted from PBMCs. Sample: peripheral blood mononuclear cells (PBMCs), taken when the disease was refractory, from a patient treated with antithyroid drugs. This receptor was obtained from a female donor with Graves disease.

Here the CDR3 DNA reads TGTGCCAGCAGTTTAGTCGCAGGGGCCTCCAATCAGCCCCAGCATTTT. Translated: CASSLVAGASNQPQHF. This rearrangement joins TRBV12-3 or TRBV12-4 to TRBJ1-5, with a possible D match to TRBD1 (6 bases). The length of the CDR3 is 16 residues. V gave up 1 base and J gave up 3 bases, with 13 bases separating them.